These T cell receptor beta chains were read from a single sample in a study of T cells in narcolepsy. Sequencing was performed with immunoSEQ multiplex PCR; in TCRdb, only in-frame clones are kept and a portion is missing. The sample holds about 27,000 clones; around nine tenths are singletons and the top ten take 0.95% to 1.2%. The sample comprised CD45RA- memory CD4+ T cells from PBMCs. The receptors originated from a human donor with narcolepsy. The CDR3 runs from the conserved cysteine through the conserved F or W. A D gene is named only where the DNA matches it firmly.

CDR3 protein: CSVVGGVRGGYTF; D gene: NA; V gene: TRBV29-1; J gene: TRBJ1-2
CDR3 protein: CASLGFLQETQYF; D gene: NA; V gene: TRBV6-5; J gene: TRBJ2-5
CDR3 protein: CASSQDQGDTQYF; D gene: NA; V gene: TRBV4-2; J gene: TRBJ2-3
CDR3 protein: CSATPGSTDTQYF; D gene: NA; V gene: TRBV29-1; J gene: TRBJ2-3
CDR3 protein: CSVERQGYGYTF; D gene: TRBD1; V gene: TRBV29-1; J gene: TRBJ1-2
CDR3 protein: CSAPRSLELFF; D gene: NA; V gene: TRBV20-1; J gene: TRBJ2-2
CDR3 protein: CSVEGGTLGTEAFF; D gene: NA; V gene: TRBV29-1; J gene: TRBJ1-1
CDR3 protein: CASSGSGGDGELFF; D gene: TRBD1; V gene: TRBV18; J gene: TRBJ2-2
CDR3 protein: CSVLVANEGNTIYF; D gene: NA; V gene: TRBV29-1; J gene: TRBJ1-3
CDR3 protein: CASSIPRSSGFQETQYF; D gene: TRBD2; V gene: TRBV19; J gene: TRBJ2-5
CDR3 protein: CASSPGLNQPQHF; D gene: NA; V gene: TRBV18; J gene: TRBJ1-5
CDR3 protein: CAISSGQGLNQPQHF; D gene: TRBD1; V gene: TRBV10-3; J gene: TRBJ1-5
CDR3 protein: CASSEEVHRDNQPQHF; D gene: NA; V gene: TRBV6-1; J gene: TRBJ1-5
CDR3 protein: CASSGTGAAETQYF; D gene: NA; V gene: TRBV9; J gene: TRBJ2-5
CDR3 protein: CATSRAMGGLETQYF; D gene: NA; V gene: TRBV15; J gene: TRBJ2-5